These 2 T cell receptor beta chains were all obtained from the same sample, sequenced in a study of blood T cell repertoires in COVID-19 (dated by TCRdb to between 2020 and 2021). Libraries were made using the immunoSEQ multiplex PCR assay. TCRdb retrieved this table from immuneACCESS and kept in-frame rearrangements only. Not all clones are present; in checked studies, unresolved V genes account for under half, and no reason is known for the remainder. The sample table shows roughly 400,000 clones, and roughly 86% are seen once. The ten top clones hold 1.7% of the sample. Sample: PBMCs or T cells enriched from blood (not recorded which). These receptors all stem from a woman under 40 who had recovered from COVID-19.

CDR3 DNA sequence: TGTGCCAGCAGCCAAGATGGGACAGGAGTTTACGAGCAGTACTTC. This translates into CASSQDGTGVYEQYF. The rearrangement links TRBV4-2 to TRBJ2-7, with 8 bases aligning to TRBD1. CDR1 and CDR2 (germline): LGHNA, YNFKEQ. Trimming removed 0 bases from V and 4 bases from J; junction bases left unmatched: 5. CDR3 length: 15 residues.

The chain combines TRBV30 with TRBJ1-5; TRBD1 aligns across 7 bases. Trimming took 1 base from V and 7 from J; bases not matched to a gene: 22. The CDR3 loop spans 19 amino acids. Germline CDR1 GTSNPN, CDR2 SVGIG (reference sequence). CDR3 amino acids: CAWSGIAPLNRQGEQPQHF. In DNA, the CDR3 is TGTGCCTGGAGTGGTATCGCCCCCCTGAACCGACAGGGCGAGCAGCCCCAGCATTTT.